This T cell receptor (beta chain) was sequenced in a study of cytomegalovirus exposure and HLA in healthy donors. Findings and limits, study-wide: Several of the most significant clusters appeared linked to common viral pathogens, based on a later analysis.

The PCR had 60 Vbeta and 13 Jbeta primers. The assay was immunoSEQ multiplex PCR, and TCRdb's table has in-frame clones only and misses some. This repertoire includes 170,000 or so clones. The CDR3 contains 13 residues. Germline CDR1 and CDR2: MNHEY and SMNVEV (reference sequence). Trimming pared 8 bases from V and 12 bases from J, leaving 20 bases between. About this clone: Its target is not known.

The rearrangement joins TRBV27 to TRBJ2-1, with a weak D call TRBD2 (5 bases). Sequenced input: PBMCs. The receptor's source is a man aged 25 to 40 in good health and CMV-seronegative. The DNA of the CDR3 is TGTGCCAGCCGAACTGTTGGAGGCGACGGGCAGTTCTTC. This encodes CASRTVGGDGQFF.